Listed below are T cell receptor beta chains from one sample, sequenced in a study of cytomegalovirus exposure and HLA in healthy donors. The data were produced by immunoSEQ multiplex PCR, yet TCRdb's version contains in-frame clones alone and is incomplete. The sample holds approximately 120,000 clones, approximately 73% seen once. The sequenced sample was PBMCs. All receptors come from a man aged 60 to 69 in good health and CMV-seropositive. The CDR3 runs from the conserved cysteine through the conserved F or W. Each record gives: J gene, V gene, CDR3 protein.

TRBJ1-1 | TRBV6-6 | CATQSAGGQGTEAFF
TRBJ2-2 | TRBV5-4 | CASSSRQIQDTGELFF
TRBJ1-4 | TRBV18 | CASSPFQGYEKLFF
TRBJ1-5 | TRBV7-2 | CASSLAGLFNQPQHF
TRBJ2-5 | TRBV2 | CASSQGVGGETQYF
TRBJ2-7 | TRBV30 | CAWSAGTGYEQYF
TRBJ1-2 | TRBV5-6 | CASSWTGTDGYPF
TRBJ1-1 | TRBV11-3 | CASSLDGRPNTEAFF
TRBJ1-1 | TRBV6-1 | CATTPGGNTEAFF
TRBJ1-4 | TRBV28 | CASRPTQGPNEKLFF
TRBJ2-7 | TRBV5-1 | CASSREGAYEQYF
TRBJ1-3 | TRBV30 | CARSTASGNTIYF
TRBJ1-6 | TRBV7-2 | CASSLGQGRSPLHF
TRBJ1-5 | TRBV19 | CASTAGNQPQHF
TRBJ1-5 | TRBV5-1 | CASSPGEGNQPQHF
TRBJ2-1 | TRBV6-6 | CASSLTSGGPLRFF
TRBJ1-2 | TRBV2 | CASSPGSLNYGYTF
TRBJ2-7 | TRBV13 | CASSLVSRGRYEQYF
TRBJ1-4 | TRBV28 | CASSLYGGADEKLFF
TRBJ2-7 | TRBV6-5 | CASSYPGQGVYEQYF
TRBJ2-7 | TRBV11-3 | CASSKGGTYEQYF
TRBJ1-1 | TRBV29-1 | CSVYRDMNTEAFF
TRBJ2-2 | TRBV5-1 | CASSSGQSGELFF
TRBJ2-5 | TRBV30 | CAWSVGGRETQYF
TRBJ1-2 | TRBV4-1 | CASSQVVRILYGYTF
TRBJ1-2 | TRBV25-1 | CASRHDGDRGLYGYTF
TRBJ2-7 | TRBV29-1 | CSVPGFNSYEQYF
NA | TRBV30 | CAGNRDFYEQYF
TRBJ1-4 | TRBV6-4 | CASSLTGGSEKLFF
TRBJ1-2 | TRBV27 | CASSPQGGGYTF
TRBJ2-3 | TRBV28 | CATGVVDTDTQYF
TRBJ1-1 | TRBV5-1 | CASSFDPTGSNTEAFF
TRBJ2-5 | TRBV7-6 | CASSPTSGVPQETQYF
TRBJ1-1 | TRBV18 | CASSPLTENTEAFF
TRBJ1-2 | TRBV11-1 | CASSLVQGYGYTF
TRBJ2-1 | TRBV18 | CASSPDSDEQFF
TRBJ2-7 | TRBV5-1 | CASSFGSPGTYEQYF
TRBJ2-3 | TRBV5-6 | CASSIGYSISTDTQYF
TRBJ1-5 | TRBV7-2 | CASSLAHSNQPQHF
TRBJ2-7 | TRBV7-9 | CASSLDPGFRAGEQYF
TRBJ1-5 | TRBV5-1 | CASSPGGGGSNQPQHF
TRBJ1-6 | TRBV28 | CASSLGNRDSPLHF
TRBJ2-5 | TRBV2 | CASSREEETQYF
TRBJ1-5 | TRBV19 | CASSVDSYQPQHF
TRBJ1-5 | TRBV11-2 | CASSQDRGGQPQHF
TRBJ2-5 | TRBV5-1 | CASSFGGRETQYF
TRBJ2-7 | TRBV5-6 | CASSFQGYEQYF
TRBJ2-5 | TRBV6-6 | CASSTGGLKTQYF
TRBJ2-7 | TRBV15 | CATSTGFGTAIHEQYF
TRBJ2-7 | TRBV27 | CASTSPGQGSYEQYF
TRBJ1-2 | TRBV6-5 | CASTGQATSYGYTF
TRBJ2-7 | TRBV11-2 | CASSLAGGYYEQYF
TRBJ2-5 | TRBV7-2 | CASSLYPQGETQYF